This T cell receptor beta chain came from a study of cytomegalovirus exposure and HLA in healthy donors. This CDR3 contains 13 residues. The J segment lost 8 bases and the V segment lost 8 bases, leaving 11 bases of the junction unmatched. Germline V gene lookup returns CDR1 MNHEY and CDR2 SVGAGI. Donors sampled were nominally healthy, though unrecorded immune exposures were likely. With 60 Vbeta and 13 Jbeta primers, the PCR was carried out. Clones were sequenced by immunoSEQ multiplex PCR, and TCRdb holds only the in-frame ones, with some missing. The sample carries some 110,000 clones, roughly 15% recorded once.

The sequenced material came from PBMCs. The chain couples TRBV6-5 to TRBJ1-1; 7 bases are a match to TRBD1. The receptor was derived from a female donor in good health and CMV-seronegative. DNA of the CDR3: TGTGCCAGCCGCGGAGGGGGACAGAGAGAAGCTTTCTTT. Translation gives CASRGGGQREAFF.